A single sample is the source of the 2 T cell receptor beta chains below, sequenced in a study of PD-L1 blockade in urothelial cancer. TCRdb's table, derived via immunoSEQ multiplex PCR, lists solely in-frame clones and lacks some. Altogether 80,000 to 95,000 clones are present, 70% to 90% being singletons, with the ten largest covering around 8.1%. The time point was: peripheral blood 6 weeks after treatment start. This material consisted of PBMCs, taken around atezolizumab (anti-PD-L1) treatment. All receptors come from a man aged 70 or older with urothelial cancer.

The V and J genes are TRBV2 and TRBJ2-7; 7 bases are a match to TRBD1. CDR1 and CDR2 from the germline V gene are SNHLY and FYNNEI. The CDR3 extends over 13 amino acids. V lost 5 bases, J lost 3 bases, and 4 bases stayed unmatched. In DNA form, the CDR3 reads TGTGCCAGCAGTAAACAGGGGAACTACGAGCAGTACTTC. It specifies CASSKQGNYEQYF.

The genes are TRBV7-2 and TRBJ2-7, with TRBD1 matching 7 bases. The CDR3 is 13 amino acids. Germline CDR1 is SGHTA and CDR2 is FQGNSA. J was trimmed by 3 bases and V by 5 bases; bases with no gene match: 4. CDR3 residues: CASSRTGVYEQYF. CDR3 coding DNA: TGTGCCAGCAGCCGAACAGGGGTCTACGAGCAGTACTTC.